This T cell receptor beta chain was profiled in a study of T-cell memory formation after mild COVID-19. Looked up from germline, CDR1 is MNHEY and CDR2 is SVGEGT. Trimming left V 0 bases short and J 1 base short, with 9 bases between. This CDR3 comprises 16 residues. This clonotype was observed a few times. One entry per CDR3 protein results from TCRdb running MiXCR on the 5' RACE reads. The sample lists 150,000 to 200,000 distinct CDR3 sequences, 10% to 15% seen once, with 3% to 4% in the top ten. The V call is TRBV6-2 or TRBV6-3, the J call TRBJ2-2, with D possibly matching TRBD2 (6 bases). This clonotype was sampled from a man between 18 and 29 years old who had mild COVID-19 (a few samples of this study predate the infection). Cell type and time point are not known. Sequenced material: PBMCs or a T cell subset sorted from them (not recorded which). The CDR3: CASSYSGTLNTGELFF. CDR3 bases: TGTGCCAGCAGTTACTCCGGGACTCTGAACACCGGGGAGCTGTTTTTT.